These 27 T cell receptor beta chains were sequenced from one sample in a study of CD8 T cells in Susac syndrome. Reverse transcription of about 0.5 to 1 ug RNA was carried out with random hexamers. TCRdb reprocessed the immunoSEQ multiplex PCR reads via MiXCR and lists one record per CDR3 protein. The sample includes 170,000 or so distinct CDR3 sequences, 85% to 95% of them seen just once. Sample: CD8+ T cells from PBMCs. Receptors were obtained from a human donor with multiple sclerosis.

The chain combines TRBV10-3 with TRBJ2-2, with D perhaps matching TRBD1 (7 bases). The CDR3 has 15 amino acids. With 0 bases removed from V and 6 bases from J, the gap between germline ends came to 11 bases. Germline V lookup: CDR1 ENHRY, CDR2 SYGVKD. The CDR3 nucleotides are TGTGCCATCAGTGAGTCGACAGGGAGGTCCGGGGAGCTGTTTTTT. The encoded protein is CAISESTGRSGELFF.

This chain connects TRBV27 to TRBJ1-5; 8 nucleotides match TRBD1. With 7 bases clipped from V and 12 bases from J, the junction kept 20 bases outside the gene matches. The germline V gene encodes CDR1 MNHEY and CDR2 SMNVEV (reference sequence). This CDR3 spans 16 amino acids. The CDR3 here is CASMTSRTGPSQGQHF. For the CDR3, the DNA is TGTGCCAGCATGACTTCACGGACAGGGCCTTCCCAGGGCCAGCATTTT.

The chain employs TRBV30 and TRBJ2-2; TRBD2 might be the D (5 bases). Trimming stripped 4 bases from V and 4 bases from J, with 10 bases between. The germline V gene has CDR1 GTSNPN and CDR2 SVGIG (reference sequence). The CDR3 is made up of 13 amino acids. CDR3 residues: CAWIRGPTGELFF. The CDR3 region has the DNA TGTGCCTGGATCAGAGGGCCCACCGGGGAGCTGTTTTTT. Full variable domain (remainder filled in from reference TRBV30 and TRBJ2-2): SQTIHQWPATLVQPVGSPLSLECTVEGTSNPNLYWYRQAAGRGLQLLFYSVGIGQISSEVPQNLSASRPQDRQFILSSKKLLLSDSGFYLCAWIRGPTGELFFGEGSRLTVL.

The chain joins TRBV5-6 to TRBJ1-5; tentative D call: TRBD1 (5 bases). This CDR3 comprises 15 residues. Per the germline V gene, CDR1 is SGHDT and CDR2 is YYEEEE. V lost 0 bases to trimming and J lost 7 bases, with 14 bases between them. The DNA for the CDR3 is TGTGCCAGCAGCTTGGGGACAACGATCGGGCAGCCCCAGCATTTT. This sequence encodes CASSLGTTIGQPQHF.

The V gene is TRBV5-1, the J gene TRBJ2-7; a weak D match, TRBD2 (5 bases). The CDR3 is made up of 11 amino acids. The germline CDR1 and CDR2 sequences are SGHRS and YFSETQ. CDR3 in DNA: TGCGACACGGCGAGGGCCCACGAGCAGTACTTC. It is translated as CDTARAHEQYF.

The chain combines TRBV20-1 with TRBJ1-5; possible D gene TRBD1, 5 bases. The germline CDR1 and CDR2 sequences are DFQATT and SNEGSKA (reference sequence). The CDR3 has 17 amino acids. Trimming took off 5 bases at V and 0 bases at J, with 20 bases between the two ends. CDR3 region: CSAGGAATWYSNQPQHF. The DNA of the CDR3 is TGCAGTGCTGGAGGGGCGGCGACTTGGTATAGCAATCAGCCCCAGCATTTT.

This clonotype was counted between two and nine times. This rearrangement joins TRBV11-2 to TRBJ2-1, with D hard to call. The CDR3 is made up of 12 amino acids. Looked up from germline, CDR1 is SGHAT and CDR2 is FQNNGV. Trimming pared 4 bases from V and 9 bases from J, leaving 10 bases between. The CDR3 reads CASSSDRVEQFF. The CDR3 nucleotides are TGTGCCAGCAGCTCCGATCGCGTTGAGCAGTTCTTC.

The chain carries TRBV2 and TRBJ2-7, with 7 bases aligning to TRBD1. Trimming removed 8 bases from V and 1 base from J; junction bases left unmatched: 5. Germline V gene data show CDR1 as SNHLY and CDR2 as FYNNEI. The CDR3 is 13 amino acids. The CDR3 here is CASDGQASYEQYF. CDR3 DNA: TGTGCCAGCGACGGACAGGCTTCCTACGAGCAGTACTTC.

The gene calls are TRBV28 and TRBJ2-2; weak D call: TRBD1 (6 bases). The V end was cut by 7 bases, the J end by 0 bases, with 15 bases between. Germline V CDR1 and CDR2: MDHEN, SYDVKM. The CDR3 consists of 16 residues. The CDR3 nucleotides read TGTGCCAGCACCGAGGACAGCGATCCGAACACCGGGGAGCTGTTTTTT. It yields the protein CASTEDSDPNTGELFF.

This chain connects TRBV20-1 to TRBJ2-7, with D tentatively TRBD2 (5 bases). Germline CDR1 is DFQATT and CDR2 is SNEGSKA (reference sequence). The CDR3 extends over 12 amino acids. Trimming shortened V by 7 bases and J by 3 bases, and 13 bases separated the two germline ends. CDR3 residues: CSVSRTHYEQYF. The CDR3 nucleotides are TGCAGTGTCTCTCGGACTCACTACGAGCAGTACTTC.

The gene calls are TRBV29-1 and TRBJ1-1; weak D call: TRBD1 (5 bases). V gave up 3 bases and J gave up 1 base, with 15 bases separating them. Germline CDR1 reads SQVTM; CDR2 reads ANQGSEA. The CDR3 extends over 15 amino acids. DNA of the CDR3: TGCAGCGTTGACACACCAGGGACGGGGAACACTGAAGCTTTCTTT. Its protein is CSVDTPGTGNTEAFF.

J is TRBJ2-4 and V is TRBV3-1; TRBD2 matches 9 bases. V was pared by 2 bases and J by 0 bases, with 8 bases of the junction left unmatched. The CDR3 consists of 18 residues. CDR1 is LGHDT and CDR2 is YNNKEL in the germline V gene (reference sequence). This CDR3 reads CASSQLFPSGVAKNIQYF. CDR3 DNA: TGTGCCAGCAGCCAATTGTTCCCTAGCGGGGTAGCCAAAAACATTCAGTACTTC.

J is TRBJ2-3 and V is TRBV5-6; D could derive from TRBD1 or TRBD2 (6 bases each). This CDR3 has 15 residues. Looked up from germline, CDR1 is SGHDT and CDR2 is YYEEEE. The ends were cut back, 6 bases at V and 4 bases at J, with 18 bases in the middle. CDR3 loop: CASTLGARRADTQYF. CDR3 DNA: TGTGCCAGCACTTTGGGGGCCCGGAGGGCAGATACGCAGTATTTT.

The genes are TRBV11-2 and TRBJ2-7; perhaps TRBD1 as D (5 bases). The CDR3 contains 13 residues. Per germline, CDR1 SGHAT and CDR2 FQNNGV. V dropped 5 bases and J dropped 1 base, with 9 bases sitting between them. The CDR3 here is CASSTRQSYEQYF. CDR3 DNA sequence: TGTGCCAGCAGCACGAGACAGTCCTACGAGCAGTACTTC.

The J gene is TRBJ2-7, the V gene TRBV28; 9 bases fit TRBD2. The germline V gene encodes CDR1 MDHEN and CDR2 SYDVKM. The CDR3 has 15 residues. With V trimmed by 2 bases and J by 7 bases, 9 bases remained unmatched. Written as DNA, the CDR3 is TGTGCCAGCAGTTTAGGTCTAGCGGGACGTGGTGAGCAGTACTTC. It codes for CASSLGLAGRGEQYF.

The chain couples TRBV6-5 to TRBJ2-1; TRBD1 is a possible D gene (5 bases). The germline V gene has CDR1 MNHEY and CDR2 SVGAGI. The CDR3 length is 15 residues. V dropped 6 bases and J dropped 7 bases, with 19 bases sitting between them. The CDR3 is CASSYGPRVVNEQFF. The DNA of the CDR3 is TGTGCCAGCAGCTACGGCCCCAGGGTAGTGAATGAGCAGTTCTTC.

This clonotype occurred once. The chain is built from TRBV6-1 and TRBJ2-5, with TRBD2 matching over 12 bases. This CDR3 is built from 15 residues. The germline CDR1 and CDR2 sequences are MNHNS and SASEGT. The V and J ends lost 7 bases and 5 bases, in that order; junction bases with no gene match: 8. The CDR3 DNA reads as TGTGCCAGCACCAGGACTAGCGGGAACGGGGAGACCCAGTACTTC. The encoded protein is CASTRTSGNGETQYF.

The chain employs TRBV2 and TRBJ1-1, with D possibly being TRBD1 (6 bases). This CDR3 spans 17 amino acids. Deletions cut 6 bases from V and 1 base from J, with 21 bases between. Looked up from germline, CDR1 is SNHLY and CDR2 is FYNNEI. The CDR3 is CASRRTDTKDQNTEAFF. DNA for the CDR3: TGTGCCAGCAGGAGGACAGACACGAAGGACCAGAACACTGAAGCTTTCTTT.

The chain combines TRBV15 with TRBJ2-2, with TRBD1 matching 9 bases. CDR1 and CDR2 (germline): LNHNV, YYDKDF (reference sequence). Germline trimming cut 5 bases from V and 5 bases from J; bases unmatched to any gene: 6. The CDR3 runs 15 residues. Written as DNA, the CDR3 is TGTGCCACCAGCCCCCCGACAGGGGGGACCGGGGAGCTGTTTTTT. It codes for CATSPPTGGTGELFF.

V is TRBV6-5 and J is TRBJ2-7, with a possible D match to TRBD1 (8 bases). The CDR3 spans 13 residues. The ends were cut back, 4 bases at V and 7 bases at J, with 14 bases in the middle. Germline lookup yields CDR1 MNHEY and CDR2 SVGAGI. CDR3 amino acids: CASSSYRGGEQYF. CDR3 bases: TGTGCCAGCAGTTCGTACAGGGGGGGTGAGCAGTACTTC.

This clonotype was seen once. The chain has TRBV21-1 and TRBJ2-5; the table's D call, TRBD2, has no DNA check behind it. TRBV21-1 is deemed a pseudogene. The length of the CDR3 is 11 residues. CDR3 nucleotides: TGTGCCAGCAACGGGCCAGAGACCCAGTACTTC. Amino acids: CASNGPETQYF.

CDR3 residues: CASSGGGPSYNEQFF. The CDR3 DNA is TGTGCCAGCAGCGGCGGGGGGCCCTCCTACAATGAGCAGTTCTTC. The chain carries TRBV9 and TRBJ2-1, with TRBD2 identical over 8 bases. Germline values: CDR1 SGDLS, CDR2 YYNGEE. V lost 3 bases, J lost 0 bases, and 2 bases stayed unmatched. The CDR3 covers 15 residues.

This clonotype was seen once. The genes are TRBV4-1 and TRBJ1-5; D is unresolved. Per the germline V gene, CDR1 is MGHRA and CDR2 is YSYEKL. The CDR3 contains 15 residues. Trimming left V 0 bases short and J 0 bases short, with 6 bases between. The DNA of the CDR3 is TGCGCCAGCAGCCAAGATACCCCTAGCAATCAGCCCCAGCATTTT. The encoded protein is CASSQDTPSNQPQHF.

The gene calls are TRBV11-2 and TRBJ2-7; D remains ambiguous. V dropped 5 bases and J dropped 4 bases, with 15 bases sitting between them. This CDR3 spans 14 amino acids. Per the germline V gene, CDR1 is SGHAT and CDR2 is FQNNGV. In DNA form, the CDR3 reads TGTGCCAGCAGCGAACCAAAGAAGGGTTACGAGCAGTACTTC. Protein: CASSEPKKGYEQYF. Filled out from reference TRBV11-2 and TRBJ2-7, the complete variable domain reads EAGVAQSPRYKIIEKRQSVAFWCNPISGHATLYWYQQILGQGPKLLIQFQNNGVVDDSQLPKDRFSAERLKGVDSTLKIQPAKLEDSAVYLCASSEPKKGYEQYFGPGTRLTVT.

In DNA, the CDR3 is TGTGCCAGCAGCTTAAGCAGCGCGAACACCGGGGAGCTGTTTTTT. This sequence encodes CASSLSSANTGELFF. The gene calls are TRBV7-3 and TRBJ2-2; no firm D call. The CDR3 is 15 residues long. Trimming pared 1 base from V and 0 bases from J, leaving 6 bases between. CDR1 and CDR2 (germline): SGHTA, FQGTGA. The whole variable domain, filled in from reference TRBV7-3 and TRBJ2-2, reads GAGVSQTPSNKVTEKGKYVELRCDPISGHTALYWYRQSLGQGPEFLIYFQGTGAADDSGLPNDRFFAVRPEGSVSTLKIQRTERGDSAVYLCASSLSSANTGELFFGEGSRLTVL.

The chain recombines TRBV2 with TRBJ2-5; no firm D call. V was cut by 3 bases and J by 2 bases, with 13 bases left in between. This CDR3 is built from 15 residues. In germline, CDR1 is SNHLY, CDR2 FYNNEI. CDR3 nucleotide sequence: TGTGCCAGCAGTGACTGGCTCAACCCTCAAGAGACCCAGTACTTC. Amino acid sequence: CASSDWLNPQETQYF.

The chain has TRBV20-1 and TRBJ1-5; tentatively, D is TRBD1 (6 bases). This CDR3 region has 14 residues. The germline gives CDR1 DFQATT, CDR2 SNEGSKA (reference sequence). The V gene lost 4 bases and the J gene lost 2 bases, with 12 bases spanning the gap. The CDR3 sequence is CSATPNRGNQPQHF. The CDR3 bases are TGCAGTGCTACTCCTAACAGGGGCAATCAGCCCCAGCATTTT.